The rows below give T cell receptor beta chains drawn from one sample of a study of graft-versus-host responses after intestinal transplantation. Their specific antigens are unknown. Libraries were prepared by immunoSEQ multiplex PCR; TCRdb keeps only in-frame clonotypes and omits some of them. The sample shows about 94,000 clones, 91% of them seen only once. The sample was unstimulated CD8+ T cells sorted from spleen or lymph node cells, taken before intestinal transplant. The receptors here all came from a human donor who received an intestinal transplant. CDR3s include the opening cysteine and the closing phenylalanine or tryptophan. D genes are given only for firm matches. A clone size is listed for some rows: how often the clone was seen (once, few, many), or a class if it is expanded.

cdr3_aa: CSVDPTDNYGYTF; cdr3_nt: TGCAGCGTTGATCCTACCGATAACTATGGCTACACCTTC; clone_size: -; v_call: TRBV29-1; j_call: TRBJ1-2; d_call: -
cdr3_aa: CASSLGQGRYGYTF; cdr3_nt: TGTGCCAGCAGCTTGGGGCAGGGAAGGTATGGCTACACCTTC; clone_size: -; v_call: TRBV7-9; j_call: TRBJ1-2; d_call: -
cdr3_aa: CASSSGQGRPYYEQYF; cdr3_nt: TGTGCCAGCAGCTCAGGACAGGGGAGGCCCTACTACGAGCAGTACTTC; clone_size: -; v_call: TRBV7-6; j_call: TRBJ2-7; d_call: TRBD1
cdr3_aa: CASSFTYNEQFF; cdr3_nt: TGTGCCAGCAGCTTCACCTACAATGAGCAGTTCTTC; clone_size: -; v_call: TRBV7-2; j_call: TRBJ2-1; d_call: -
cdr3_aa: CASSITLAGVLYEQYF; cdr3_nt: TGTGCCAGTAGTATTACGCTAGCGGGAGTTCTGTACGAGCAGTACTTC; clone_size: -; v_call: TRBV19; j_call: TRBJ2-7; d_call: TRBD2
cdr3_aa: CASRFGEGAYEQYF; cdr3_nt: TGTGCCAGTAGATTCGGAGAAGGAGCTTACGAGCAGTACTTC; clone_size: -; v_call: TRBV19; j_call: TRBJ2-7; d_call: -
cdr3_aa: CASSMTSGTDTQYF; cdr3_nt: TGTGCCAGTAGTATGACTAGCGGGACAGATACGCAGTATTTT; clone_size: -; v_call: TRBV19; j_call: TRBJ2-3; d_call: TRBD2
cdr3_aa: CASSHPGQGETQYF; cdr3_nt: TGCGCCAGCAGCCACCCCGGACAGGGGGAGACCCAGTACTTC; clone_size: -; v_call: TRBV4-1; j_call: TRBJ2-5; d_call: TRBD1
cdr3_aa: CASSSWRAGGTEAFF; cdr3_nt: TGTGCCAGCAGTTCGTGGAGGGCGGGGGGCACTGAAGCTTTCTTT; clone_size: -; v_call: TRBV5-5; j_call: TRBJ1-1; d_call: -
cdr3_aa: CASSQDPRGAGNTIYF; cdr3_nt: TGCGCCAGCAGCCAAGACCCCAGGGGCGCTGGAAACACCATATATTTT; clone_size: -; v_call: TRBV4-3; j_call: TRBJ1-3; d_call: -
cdr3_aa: CAWSTRELRGQWPNQPQHF; cdr3_nt: TGTGCCTGGAGTACGCGAGAGCTACGGGGACAGTGGCCCAATCAGCCCCAGCATTTT; clone_size: -; v_call: TRBV30; j_call: TRBJ1-5; d_call: TRBD1
cdr3_aa: CASNLDRTSNQPQHF; cdr3_nt: TGTGCCAGCAACCTGGACAGGACTAGCAATCAGCCCCAGCATTTT; clone_size: -; v_call: TRBV6-4; j_call: TRBJ1-5; d_call: TRBD1
cdr3_aa: CASSLAGGSENEQFF; cdr3_nt: TGTGCCAGCAGTCTAGCGGGAGGTAGTGAAAATGAGCAGTTCTTC; clone_size: once; v_call: TRBV6-5; j_call: TRBJ2-1; d_call: TRBD2
cdr3_aa: CASSEKAGGFMGAFF; cdr3_nt: TGTGCCAGCAGTGAAAAGGCAGGGGGCTTTATGGGAGCTTTCTTT; clone_size: -; v_call: TRBV2; j_call: TRBJ1-1; d_call: TRBD1
cdr3_aa: CASSSLAGGPSSTDTQYF; cdr3_nt: TGTGCCAGCAGTTCGCTAGCGGGAGGGCCATCGAGCACAGATACGCAGTATTTT; clone_size: once; v_call: TRBV28; j_call: TRBJ2-3; d_call: TRBD2
cdr3_aa: CASSPSGQVDEQYF; cdr3_nt: TGTGCCAGCTCACCAAGCGGCCAAGTTGACGAGCAGTACTTC; clone_size: -; v_call: TRBV18; j_call: TRBJ2-7; d_call: -
cdr3_aa: CASSSGLAGQETQYF; cdr3_nt: TGTGCCAGCAGTTCGGGACTAGCGGGGCAAGAGACCCAGTACTTC; clone_size: -; v_call: TRBV6-1; j_call: TRBJ2-5; d_call: TRBD2
cdr3_aa: CASSLAKSSLQDTQYF; cdr3_nt: TGTGCCAGCAGCTTGGCCAAATCCTCCTTACAAGATACGCAGTATTTT; clone_size: -; v_call: TRBV5-6; j_call: TRBJ2-3; d_call: -
cdr3_aa: CASSFGTSLTQETQYF; cdr3_nt: TGTGCCAGCAGCTTTGGGACATCGCTGACTCAAGAGACCCAGTACTTC; clone_size: -; v_call: TRBV28; j_call: TRBJ2-5; d_call: -
cdr3_aa: CASRRTEAGELFF; cdr3_nt: TGCGCCAGCAGGAGGACAGAGGCCGGGGAGCTGTTTTTT; clone_size: -; v_call: TRBV4-1; j_call: TRBJ2-2; d_call: -
cdr3_aa: CAWGHNDYNEQFF; cdr3_nt: TGTGCCTGGGGCCACAATGATTACAATGAGCAGTTCTTC; clone_size: -; v_call: TRBV30; j_call: TRBJ2-1; d_call: -
cdr3_aa: CASSDRGSETQYF; cdr3_nt: TGCGCCAGCAGTGACAGGGGGTCAGAGACCCAGTACTTC; clone_size: -; v_call: TRBV10-1; j_call: TRBJ2-5; d_call: TRBD1
cdr3_aa: CASSLGRYTEAFF; cdr3_nt: TGTGCCAGCAGCTTAGGGAGGTACACTGAAGCTTTCTTT; clone_size: -; v_call: TRBV13; j_call: TRBJ1-1; d_call: -
cdr3_aa: CATSSTNDQPQHF; cdr3_nt: TGTGCCACCAGCAGCACAAACGATCAGCCCCAGCATTTT; clone_size: -; v_call: TRBV15; j_call: TRBJ1-5; d_call: -
cdr3_aa: CASSKYSGNNEQFF; cdr3_nt: TGTGCCAGTAGTAAATACTCGGGGAACAATGAGCAGTTCTTC; clone_size: -; v_call: TRBV19; j_call: TRBJ2-1; d_call: -
cdr3_aa: CASSTTGLEVHTIYF; cdr3_nt: TGTGCCAGCAGCACGACAGGTCTAGAGGTGCACACCATATATTTT; clone_size: -; v_call: TRBV7-9; j_call: TRBJ1-3; d_call: -
cdr3_aa: CASSFLAGDYNEQFF; cdr3_nt: TGTGCCAGCAGCTTCTTGGCGGGAGATTACAATGAGCAGTTCTTC; clone_size: -; v_call: TRBV7-9; j_call: TRBJ2-1; d_call: TRBD2
cdr3_aa: CASSLGAQYEQYF; cdr3_nt: TGTGCCAGCAGCTTAGGGGCACAATACGAGCAGTACTTC; clone_size: -; v_call: TRBV7-2; j_call: TRBJ2-7; d_call: -
cdr3_aa: CASSPGRGNQPQHF; cdr3_nt: TGTGCCAGCAGTCCCGGCCGGGGGAATCAGCCCCAGCATTTT; clone_size: few; v_call: TRBV6-5; j_call: TRBJ1-5; d_call: -
cdr3_aa: CASSFTTDSFQETQYF; cdr3_nt: TGTGCCAGCAGCTTTACGACGGACAGCTTCCAAGAGACCCAGTACTTC; clone_size: once; v_call: TRBV5-6; j_call: TRBJ2-5; d_call: -
cdr3_aa: CASSPGQPLPTIEKLFF; cdr3_nt: TGTGCCAGCAGCCCTGGACAGCCGTTACCAACTATTGAAAAACTGTTTTTT; clone_size: -; v_call: TRBV7-2; j_call: TRBJ1-4; d_call: -
cdr3_aa: CASSLNTEAFF; cdr3_nt: TGTGCCAGTAGCCTAAACACTGAAGCTTTCTTT; clone_size: -; v_call: TRBV19; j_call: TRBJ1-1; d_call: -
cdr3_aa: CASSPPAGAYNEQFF; cdr3_nt: TGTGCCAGCAGCCCACCAGCGGGGGCCTACAATGAGCAGTTCTTC; clone_size: -; v_call: TRBV6-5; j_call: TRBJ2-1; d_call: TRBD2
cdr3_aa: CASSYRWGGDNQPQHF; cdr3_nt: TGCGCCAGCAGCTACCGATGGGGGGGGGACAATCAGCCCCAGCATTTT; clone_size: -; v_call: TRBV4-3; j_call: TRBJ1-5; d_call: -
cdr3_aa: CASSVVDSGRAYNEQFF; cdr3_nt: TGTGCCAGCAGCGTAGTGGATAGCGGGAGGGCATACAATGAGCAGTTCTTC; clone_size: -; v_call: TRBV9; j_call: TRBJ2-1; d_call: TRBD2
cdr3_aa: CASSAGTGAYEQYF; cdr3_nt: TGTGCCAGTAGCGCCGGGACAGGGGCCTACGAGCAGTACTTC; clone_size: -; v_call: TRBV19; j_call: TRBJ2-7; d_call: TRBD1
cdr3_aa: CASSPWTGSGYTF; cdr3_nt: TGTGCCAGCAGTCCCTGGACAGGGTCTGGCTACACCTTC; clone_size: -; v_call: TRBV27; j_call: TRBJ1-2; d_call: TRBD1
cdr3_aa: CASSQDQDTSRWNEQFF; cdr3_nt: TGCGCCAGCAGCCAAGATCAGGATACTAGCCGGTGGAATGAGCAGTTCTTC; clone_size: -; v_call: TRBV4-3; j_call: TRBJ2-1; d_call: -
cdr3_aa: CASSEGLAILTDTQYF; cdr3_nt: TGTGCCAGCAGCGAGGGACTAGCGATTCTCACAGATACGCAGTATTTT; clone_size: -; v_call: TRBV9; j_call: TRBJ2-3; d_call: TRBD2
cdr3_aa: CASSPDRGRGSYEQYF; cdr3_nt: TGTGCCAGCAGCCCGGACAGGGGAAGGGGCTCCTACGAGCAGTACTTC; clone_size: -; v_call: TRBV7-9; j_call: TRBJ2-7; d_call: TRBD1
cdr3_aa: CASSLEPMGLAGWNTGELFF; cdr3_nt: TGCGCCAGCAGCTTGGAACCTATGGGACTAGCGGGATGGAACACCGGGGAGCTGTTTTTT; clone_size: -; v_call: TRBV5-1; j_call: TRBJ2-2; d_call: TRBD2
cdr3_aa: CASSLIGLAGADTQYF; cdr3_nt: TGTGCCAGCAGCTTAATAGGTTTGGCGGGAGCAGATACGCAGTATTTT; clone_size: -; v_call: TRBV7-9; j_call: TRBJ2-3; d_call: TRBD2
cdr3_aa: CASAPSGPNEQFF; cdr3_nt: TGCGCCAGCGCGCCTAGCGGGCCGAATGAGCAGTTCTTC; clone_size: -; v_call: TRBV5-1; j_call: TRBJ2-1; d_call: TRBD2
cdr3_aa: CASSLGQTHQPQHF; cdr3_nt: TGTGCCAGCAGCCTGGGACAGACTCATCAGCCCCAGCATTTT; clone_size: -; v_call: TRBV6-5; j_call: TRBJ1-5; d_call: TRBD1
cdr3_aa: CASSLRQDNEQFF; cdr3_nt: TGTGCCAGCAGCTTAAGGCAGGACAATGAGCAGTTCTTC; clone_size: once; v_call: TRBV7-7; j_call: TRBJ2-1; d_call: -
cdr3_aa: CASSLALQETQYF; cdr3_nt: TGTGCCAGCAGCTTAGCGCTACAAGAGACCCAGTACTTC; clone_size: -; v_call: TRBV7-9; j_call: TRBJ2-5; d_call: -